This T cell receptor beta chain appears in the sequencing data of a study of immune cell composition in non-small cell lung cancer. Study-wide context: Most cases were lung adenocarcinoma or squamous cell carcinoma.

Normal lung was sampled as far from the tumour as possible, at least 3 cm. For this clone: The target antigen is unknown.

Generated by immunoSEQ multiplex PCR, the TCRdb table keeps only in-frame clones and is missing some. The sample consists of 4,500 to 6,000 clones, about 88% of them appearing once. V was cut by 6 bases and J by 7 bases, with 7 bases left in between. CDR1 MNHNY and CDR2 SVGAGI come from the germline V gene (reference sequence). CDR3 length: 11 residues. General study results and limits: Adenocarcinomas with higher top tumour-associated clone frequency had more reactive TILs.

This receptor was identified in a human donor with non-small cell lung cancer. Some clones in this sample may be carry-over from other donors' samples. The chain links TRBV6-6 to TRBJ2-1; D uncertain. Sequencing was performed on non-adjacent lung tissue. CDR3 DNA: TGTGCCAGCAGCCATAGAAATGAGCAGTTCTTC. Residues: CASSHRNEQFF.